These T cell receptor beta chains were read from a single sample in a study of blood T cell repertoires in COVID-19. Generated by immunoSEQ multiplex PCR, the TCRdb table keeps only in-frame clones and is missing some. The table records around 500,000 clones, 70% to 90% of them present only once. The sample taken for sequencing was peripheral blood. These receptors all come from a human donor in a cohort sampled during active COVID-19. Both conserved end residues are part of each CDR3. D genes are given only for firm matches. The size field is filled for only some rows; it gives once, few, many or a size class.

size	D	V	J	CDR3	DNA
-	-	TRBV27	TRBJ1-6	CASSLKGSPLHF	TGTGCCAGCAGTTTGAAGGGGTCACCCCTCCACTTT
-	TRBD1	TRBV30	TRBJ1-1	CALRGGTGGYTEAFF	TGTGCGCTACGAGGGGGGACAGGGGGCTACACTGAAGCTTTCTTT
-	-	TRBV29-1	TRBJ2-1	CSVEDWEAEGGRFF	TGCAGCGTTGAAGATTGGGAAGCGGAGGGAGGCCGGTTCTTC
-	-	TRBV9	TRBJ1-2	CASSIDLGGYGYTF	TGTGCCAGCAGCATAGATTTAGGCGGGTATGGCTACACCTTC
-	-	TRBV28	TRBJ2-7	CASSLSNYEQYF	TGTGCCAGCAGTTTATCCAACTACGAGCAGTACTTC
-	TRBD1	TRBV10-3	TRBJ2-4	CAISGVQGTGKNIQYF	TGTGCCATCAGTGGGGTGCAGGGGACAGGCAAAAACATTCAGTACTTC
-	TRBD1	TRBV10-3	TRBJ1-5	CAISESGTGGDNQPQHF	TGTGCCATCAGTGAGTCGGGAACAGGGGGTGACAATCAGCCCCAGCATTTT
once	TRBD1	TRBV19	TRBJ2-1	CASSTNPGQGFRNEQFF	TGTGCCAGTAGTACCAATCCGGGACAGGGATTTCGGAATGAGCAGTTCTTC
-	TRBD1	TRBV27	TRBJ2-7	CASSLQQGLYEQYF	TGTGCCAGCAGTTTACAACAGGGGCTCTACGAGCAGTACTTC
-	-	TRBV12-3/TRBV12-4	TRBJ2-7	CASSLGQTYEQYF	TGTGCCAGCAGTTTAGGACAGACCTACGAGCAGTACTTC
-	TRBD2	TRBV11-3	TRBJ2-1	CASSPGLAGVNNEQFF	TGTGCCAGCAGCCCGGGACTAGCGGGAGTAAATAATGAGCAGTTCTTC
-	-	TRBV21-1	TRBJ2-7	CASSRDMSYEQYF	TGTGCCAGCAGCCGGGACATGAGCTACGAGCAGTACTTC
-	-	TRBV15	TRBJ2-7	CATSRGRGCHF	TGTGCCACCAGCAGAGGAAGGGGGTGCCACTTC
once	-	TRBV10-2	TRBJ1-2	CASSEGQRGRGYGYTF	TGCGCCAGCAGTGAAGGCCAGCGGGGGCGCGGCTATGGCTACACCTTC
-	-	TRBV5-1	TRBJ1-1	CASSLASGIGTEAFF	TGCGCCAGCAGCTTGGCCTCGGGAATCGGGACTGAAGCTTTCTTT
once	TRBD1	TRBV9	TRBJ1-4	CASSPFPGQDNEKLFF	TGTGCCAGCAGCCCGTTCCCGGGACAGGATAATGAAAAACTGTTTTTT
-	-	TRBV7-9	TRBJ2-5	CASSLGSGGGESETQYF	TGTGCCAGCAGCTTAGGGTCTGGAGGCGGGGAGTCGGAGACCCAGTACTTC
-	TRBD1	TRBV3-1/TRBV3-2	TRBJ2-7	CASSPARGQGSEQYF	TGTGCCAGCAGCCCGGCTAGGGGACAGGGATCCGAGCAGTACTTC
-	-	TRBV6-6	TRBJ1-5	CASSIQGPDQPQHF	TGTGCCAGCAGTATTCAGGGGCCGGATCAGCCCCAGCATTTT
once	TRBD1	TRBV7-9	TRBJ1-4	CASSLGTANEKLFF	TGTGCCAGCAGCTTGGGGACAGCGAATGAAAAACTGTTTTTT
-	-	TRBV3-1/TRBV3-2	TRBJ1-1	CASSQGLRDTEAFF	TGTGCCAGCAGCCAAGGACTAAGGGACACTGAAGCTTTCTTT
-	-	TRBV9	TRBJ1-2	CASSATTDVSGGYTF	TGTGCCAGCAGCGCAACGACAGATGTTAGCGGTGGCTACACCTTC
-	-	TRBV3-1/TRBV3-2	TRBJ2-7	CASSQGGREQYF	TGTGCCAGCAGCCAAGGGGGGCGCGAGCAGTACTTC
-	-	TRBV19	TRBJ1-1	CASTRGGTQKGETEAFF	TGTGCCAGTACCAGGGGAGGGACCCAGAAGGGAGAGACTGAAGCTTTCTTT
-	-	TRBV7-9	TRBJ2-5	CASSSQETQYF	TGTGCCAGCAGCTCGCAAGAGACCCAGTACTTC
-	-	TRBV7-3	TRBJ2-1	CASSLNRDFLMEQFF	TGTGCCAGCAGCTTAAACCGGGACTTCCTCATGGAGCAGTTCTTC
many	TRBD2	TRBV7-8	TRBJ2-3	CASSSKREGTDTQYF	TGTGCCAGCAGCTCCAAGCGGGAGGGTACAGATACGCAGTATTTT